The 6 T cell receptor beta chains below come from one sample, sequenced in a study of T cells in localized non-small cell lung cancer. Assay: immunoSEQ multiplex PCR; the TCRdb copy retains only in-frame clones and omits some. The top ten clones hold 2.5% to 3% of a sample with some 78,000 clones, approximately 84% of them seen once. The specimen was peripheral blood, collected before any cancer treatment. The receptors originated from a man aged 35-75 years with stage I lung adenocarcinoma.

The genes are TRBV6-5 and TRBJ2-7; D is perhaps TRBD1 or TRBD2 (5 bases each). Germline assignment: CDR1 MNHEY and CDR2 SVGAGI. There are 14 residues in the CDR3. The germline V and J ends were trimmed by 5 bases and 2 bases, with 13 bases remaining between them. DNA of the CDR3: TGTGCCAGCAGTCCTTCCCAGGGACCCTACGAGCAGTACTTC. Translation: CASSPSQGPYEQYF.

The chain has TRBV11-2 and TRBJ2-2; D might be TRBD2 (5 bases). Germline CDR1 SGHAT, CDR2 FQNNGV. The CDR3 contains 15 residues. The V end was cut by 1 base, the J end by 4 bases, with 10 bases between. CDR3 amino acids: CASSLAAAGTGELFF. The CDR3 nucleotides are TGTGCCAGCAGCTTAGCCGCCGCGGGCACCGGGGAGCTGTTTTTT.

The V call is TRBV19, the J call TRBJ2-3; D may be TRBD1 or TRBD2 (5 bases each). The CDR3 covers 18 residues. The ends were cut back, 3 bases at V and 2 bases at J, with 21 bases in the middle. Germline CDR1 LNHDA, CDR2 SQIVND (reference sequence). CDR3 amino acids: CASSMAGRGAWVTDTQYF. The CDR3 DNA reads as TGTGCCAGTAGTATGGCGGGTAGAGGGGCTTGGGTCACAGATACGCAGTATTTT. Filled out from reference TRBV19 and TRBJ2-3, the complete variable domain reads DGGITQSPKYLFRKEGQNVTLSCEQNLNHDAMYWYRQDPGQGLRLIYYSQIVNDFQKGDIAEGYSVSREKKESFPLTVTSAQKNPTAFYLCASSMAGRGAWVTDTQYFGPGTRLTVL.

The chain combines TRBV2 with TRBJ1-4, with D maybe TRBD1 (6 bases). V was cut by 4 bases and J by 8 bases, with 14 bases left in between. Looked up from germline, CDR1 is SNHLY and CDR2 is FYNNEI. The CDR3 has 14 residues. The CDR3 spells CASSGRGAGEKLFF. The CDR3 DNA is TGTGCCAGCAGTGGGAGGGGGGCAGGGGAAAAACTGTTTTTT.

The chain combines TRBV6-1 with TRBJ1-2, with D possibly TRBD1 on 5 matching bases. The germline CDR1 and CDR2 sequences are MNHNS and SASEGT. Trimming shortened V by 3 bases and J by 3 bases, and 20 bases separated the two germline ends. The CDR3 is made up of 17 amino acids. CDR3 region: CASSDMGAGGYDYGYTF. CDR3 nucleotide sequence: TGTGCCAGCAGTGACATGGGTGCGGGGGGGTATGACTATGGCTACACCTTC.

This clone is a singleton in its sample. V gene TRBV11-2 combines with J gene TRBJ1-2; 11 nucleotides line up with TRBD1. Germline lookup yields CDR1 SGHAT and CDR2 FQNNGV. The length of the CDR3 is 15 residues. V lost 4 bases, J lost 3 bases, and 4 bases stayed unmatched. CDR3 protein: CASSSGQGADYGYTF. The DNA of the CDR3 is TGTGCCAGCAGCTCCGGACAGGGGGCTGACTATGGCTACACCTTC.